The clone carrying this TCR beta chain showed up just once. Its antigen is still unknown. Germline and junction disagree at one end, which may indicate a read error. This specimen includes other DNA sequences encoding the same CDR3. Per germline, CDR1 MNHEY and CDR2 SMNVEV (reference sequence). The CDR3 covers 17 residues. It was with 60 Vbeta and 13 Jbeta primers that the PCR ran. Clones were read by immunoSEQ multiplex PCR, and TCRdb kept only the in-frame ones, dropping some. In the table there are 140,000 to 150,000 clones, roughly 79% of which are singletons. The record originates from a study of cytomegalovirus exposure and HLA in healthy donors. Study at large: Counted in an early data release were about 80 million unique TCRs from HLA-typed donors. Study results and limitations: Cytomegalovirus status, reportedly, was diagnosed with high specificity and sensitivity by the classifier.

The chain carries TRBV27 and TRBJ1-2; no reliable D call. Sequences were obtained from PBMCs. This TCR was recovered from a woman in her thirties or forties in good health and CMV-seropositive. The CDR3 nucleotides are TGTGCCAGCAAGTCGGATAGCGTTCAACCCGAATCCTATGGTTACACCTTC. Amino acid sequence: CASKSDSVQPESYGYTF.